Below are 9 T cell receptor beta chains sequenced from a single sample in a study of long-term antiretroviral therapy in people with HIV. immunoSEQ v3.0 was run at survey level. Generated by immunoSEQ multiplex PCR, the TCRdb table keeps only in-frame clones and is missing some. The sample yields under 50,000 clones, roughly 90% seen once. The sequences come from unsorted PBMCs, collected 1.2 years after starting antiretroviral therapy. All receptors derive from a woman aged 45 to 65 with HIV.

The V gene is TRBV27, the J gene TRBJ2-7; D may be TRBD1 (7 bases). Looked up from germline, CDR1 is MNHEY and CDR2 is SMNVEV (reference sequence). Trimming shortened V by 3 bases and J by 0 bases, and 18 bases separated the two germline ends. The length of the CDR3 is 17 residues. The DNA for the CDR3 is TGTGCCAGCAGTTTCCATCGGCAGGGGGGTAGCTCCTACGAGCAGTACTTC. As protein: CASSFHRQGGSSYEQYF.

The chain recombines TRBV18 with TRBJ2-5; no clear D. The CDR3 spans 14 residues. Deletions cut 3 bases from V and 4 bases from J, with 12 bases between. Germline lookup yields CDR1 KGHSH and CDR2 LQKENI. DNA for the CDR3: TGTGCCAGCTCACCGACCAGGAGTCGAGAGACCCAGTACTTC. Its protein is CASSPTRSRETQYF.

This chain uses TRBV27 with TRBJ2-7; TRBD2 matches 10 bases. The CDR3 runs 15 residues. V lost 3 bases to trimming and J lost 3 bases; unmatched junction nucleotides: 5. CDR1 MNHEY and CDR2 SMNVEV come from the germline V gene (reference sequence). The CDR3: CASSFHRTSGYEQYF. The CDR3 DNA is TGTGCCAGCAGTTTCCATCGGACTAGCGGCTACGAGCAGTACTTC.

The rearrangement joins TRBV5-8 to TRBJ1-5, with TRBD1 as a possible D gene (5 bases). The germline V and J ends were trimmed by 0 bases and 6 bases, with 7 bases remaining between them. The CDR3 contains 13 residues. CDR1 is SGHTS and CDR2 is YDEGEE in the germline V gene. The CDR3 sequence is CASSLGQFQPQHF. The CDR3 DNA reads as TGTGCCAGCAGCTTGGGACAGTTTCAGCCCCAGCATTTT.

The genes are TRBV30 and TRBJ1-1, with unresolved D. This CDR3 has 15 amino acids. Per the germline V gene, CDR1 is GTSNPN and CDR2 is SVGIG (reference sequence). V dropped 0 bases and J dropped 4 bases, with 15 bases sitting between them. The CDR3 coding sequence is TGTGCCTGGAGTGTAGGTAACGCCATAAGCACTGAAGCTTTCTTT. This sequence encodes CAWSVGNAISTEAFF.

The count of this clone is one. The chain couples TRBV2 to TRBJ1-1, with a tentative D call TRBD1 (6 bases). CDR3 length: 14 residues. Trimming left V 8 bases short and J 2 bases short, with 15 bases between. The V gene's germline CDR1 is SNHLY and CDR2 FYNNEI. The CDR3 spells CASPPSGANTEAFF. The DNA for the CDR3 is TGTGCCAGCCCCCCATCAGGGGCTAACACTGAAGCTTTCTTT.

The table lists this clone with a few counts. The chain employs TRBV4-3 and TRBJ2-7, with D possibly being TRBD1 (5 bases). Germline CDR1 reads LGHNA; CDR2 reads YSLEER. The V end lost 3 bases, the J end lost 0 bases, and 9 bases lay between the germline ends. The CDR3 is 14 amino acids. CDR3 sequence: CASSQATVSYEQYF. The CDR3 DNA is TGCGCCAGCAGCCAGGCGACAGTCTCCTACGAGCAGTACTTC.

This rearrangement joins TRBV2 to TRBJ2-3; 8 bases fit TRBD1. Germline V gives CDR1 SNHLY, CDR2 FYNNEI. The CDR3 is made up of 16 amino acids. V trimming: 3 bases; J trimming: 3 bases; junction bases outside the gene matches: 8. The CDR3 loop reads CASSEDQGALTDTQYF. The DNA for the CDR3 is TGTGCCAGCAGTGAGGACCAGGGGGCATTGACAGATACGCAGTATTTT.

The J gene is TRBJ2-1, the V gene TRBV7-8; 7 bases fit TRBD1. Germline V gene data show CDR1 as SGHVS and CDR2 as FQNEAQ. The trim removed 5 bases at V and 0 bases at J, leaving 4 bases unmatched. The CDR3 length is 15 residues. DNA of the CDR3: TGTGCCAGCAGCCCACAGGGGTTCTCCTACAATGAGCAGTTCTTC. It yields the protein CASSPQGFSYNEQFF.